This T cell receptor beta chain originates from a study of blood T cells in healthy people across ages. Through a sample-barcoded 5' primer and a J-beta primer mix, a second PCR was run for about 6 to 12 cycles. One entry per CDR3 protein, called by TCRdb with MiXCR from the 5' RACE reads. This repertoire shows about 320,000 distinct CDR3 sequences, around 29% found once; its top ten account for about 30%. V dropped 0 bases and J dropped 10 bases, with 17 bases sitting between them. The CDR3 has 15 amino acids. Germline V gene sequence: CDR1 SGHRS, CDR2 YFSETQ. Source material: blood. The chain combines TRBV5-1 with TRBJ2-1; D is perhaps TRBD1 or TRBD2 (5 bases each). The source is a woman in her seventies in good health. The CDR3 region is CASSLAGPTSGEQFF. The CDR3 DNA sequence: TGCGCCAGCAGCTTGGCGGGGCCAACCTCCGGGGAGCAGTTCTTC.